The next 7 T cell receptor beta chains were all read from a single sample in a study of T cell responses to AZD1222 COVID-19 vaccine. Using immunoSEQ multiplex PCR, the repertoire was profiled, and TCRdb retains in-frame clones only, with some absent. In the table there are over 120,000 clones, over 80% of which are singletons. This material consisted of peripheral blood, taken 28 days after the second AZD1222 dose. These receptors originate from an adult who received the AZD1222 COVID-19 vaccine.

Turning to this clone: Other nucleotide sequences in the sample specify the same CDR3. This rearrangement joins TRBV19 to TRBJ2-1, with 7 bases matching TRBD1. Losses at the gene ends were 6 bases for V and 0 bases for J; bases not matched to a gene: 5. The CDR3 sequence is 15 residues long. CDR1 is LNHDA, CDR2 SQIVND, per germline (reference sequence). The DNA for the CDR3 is TGTGCCAGTAGCCAAGACAGGGCCTCCTACAATGAGCAGTTCTTC. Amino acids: CASSQDRASYNEQFF.

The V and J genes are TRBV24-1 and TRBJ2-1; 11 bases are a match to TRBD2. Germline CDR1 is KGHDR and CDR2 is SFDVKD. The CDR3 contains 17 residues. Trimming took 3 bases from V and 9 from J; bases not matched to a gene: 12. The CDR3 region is CATSDPTTSGSLGEQFF. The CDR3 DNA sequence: TGTGCCACCAGTGATCCTACTACTAGCGGGAGCCTCGGTGAGCAGTTCTTC.

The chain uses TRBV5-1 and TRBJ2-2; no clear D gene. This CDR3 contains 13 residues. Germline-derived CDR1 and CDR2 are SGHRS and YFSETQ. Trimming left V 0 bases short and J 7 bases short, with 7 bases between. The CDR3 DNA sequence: TGCGCCAGCAGCTTGGTAGAGAACGGGGAGCTGTTTTTT. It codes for CASSLVENGELFF.

The DNA for the CDR3 is TGCAGCGTTGCGGGGTTCCTGAACACTGAAGCTTTCTTT. The encoded protein is CSVAGFLNTEAFF. J is TRBJ1-1 and V is TRBV29-1; D is unresolved. The germline CDR1 and CDR2 sequences are SQVTM and ANQGSEA. With 4 bases removed from V and 0 bases from J, the gap between germline ends came to 9 bases. This CDR3 is 13 amino acids long.

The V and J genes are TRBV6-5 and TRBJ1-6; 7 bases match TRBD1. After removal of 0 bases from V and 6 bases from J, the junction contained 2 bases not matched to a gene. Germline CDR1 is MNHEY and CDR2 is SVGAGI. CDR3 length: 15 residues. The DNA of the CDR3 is TGTGCCAGCAGTTACTCTGGGACAGCTAATTCACCCCTCCACTTT. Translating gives CASSYSGTANSPLHF.

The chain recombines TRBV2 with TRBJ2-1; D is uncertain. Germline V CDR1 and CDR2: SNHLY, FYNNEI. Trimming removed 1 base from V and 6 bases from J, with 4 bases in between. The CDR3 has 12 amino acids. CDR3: CASSEDRNEQFF. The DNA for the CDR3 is TGTGCCAGCAGTGAAGACCGCAATGAGCAGTTCTTC.

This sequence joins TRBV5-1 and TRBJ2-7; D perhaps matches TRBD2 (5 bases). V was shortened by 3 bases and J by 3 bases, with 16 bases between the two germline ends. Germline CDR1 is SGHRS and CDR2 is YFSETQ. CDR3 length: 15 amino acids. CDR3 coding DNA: TGCGCCAGCAGCTCTCGGGTGTCGGGAATCTACGAGCAGTACTTC. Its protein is CASSSRVSGIYEQYF.